What follows describes a single T cell receptor beta chain. The CDR3 contains 14 residues. CDR1 is MNHEY and CDR2 is SMNVEV in the germline V gene (reference sequence). Trimming stripped 9 bases from V and 7 bases from J, with 19 bases between. It was with a sample-barcoded 5' primer and a J-beta primer mix that a second PCR of about 6 to 12 cycles was run. Each CDR3 protein is one row after TCRdb ran MiXCR on the 5' RACE reads. The data show about 720,000 distinct CDR3 sequences, more than 20% seen once. PBMCs were isolated at a quantity of at least 7 million per sample. This sample is part of a study of blood T cells in healthy people across ages. These sequences were also reported in another study, on T cells of mothers and their children. According to that study: Second-PCR primer M1S introduced sample barcodes and 2-4 random nucleotides. T cell clones that were persistent and microchimeric went undetected.

The chain uses TRBV27 and TRBJ2-1, with D perhaps TRBD2 (5 bases). The material sequenced was blood. The receptor was isolated from a boy younger than 18 in good health. The CDR3 here is CASTPLRRANEQFF. The CDR3 coding sequence is TGTGCCAGTACCCCTCTGAGGCGGGCGAATGAGCAGTTCTTC.